This is a list of T cell receptor beta chains from one sample in a study of blood T cells in healthy people across ages. TCRdb passed the 5' RACE reads through MiXCR, listing each CDR3 protein once. The sample contains some 1.4 million distinct CDR3 sequences, roughly 40% of which appear only once. Sequencing was performed on blood. These receptors originate from a woman under 30 in good health. Each CDR3 is given with its conserved first and last residue. The order of the fields is V gene, D gene, clone size, J gene, CDR3 protein, CDR3 DNA. A D gene is named only where the DNA matches it firmly. Expanded clones are given a class, and other clones once, few, many or no size at all.

>TRBV2|TRBD2|once|TRBJ2-1
CASRAGSSHNEQFF
TGTGCCAGCAGAGCGGGAAGCTCCCACAATGAGCAGTTCTTC
>TRBV12-3/TRBV12-4|-|few|TRBJ1-2
CASSLVEANYGYTF
TGTGCCAGCAGTTTAGTAGAAGCTAACTATGGCTACACCTTC
>TRBV11-2|TRBD1|few|TRBJ1-4
CASSLGSAGGSEKLFF
TGTGCCAGCAGCTTAGGGTCCGCAGGGGGTAGTGAAAAACTGTTTTTT
>TRBV7-9|-|-|TRBJ2-5
CASSFSGLGETQYF
TGTGCCAGCAGCTTTTCCGGCCTCGGAGAGACCCAGTACTTC
>TRBV6-1|-|-|TRBJ1-2
CASSEIWEGGYTF
TGTGCCAGCAGTGAAATTTGGGAGGGTGGCTACACGTTC
>TRBV15|-|-|TRBJ1-2
CATSGSYGYTF
TGTGCCACCAGCGGCAGTTACGGCTACACCTTC
>TRBV5-1|TRBD1|-|TRBJ2-1
CASSVGTGNSYNEQFF
TGCGCCAGCAGCGTAGGGACAGGCAACTCCTACAATGAGCAGTTCTTC
>TRBV20-1|TRBD2|-|TRBJ2-5
CSARDPVVLAGEGWETQYF
TGCAGTGCTAGAGACCCGGTGGTACTAGCGGGAGAGGGATGGGAGACCCAGTACTTC
>TRBV3-1|TRBD2|-|TRBJ2-7
CASSQRLAGTYEQYF
TGTGCCAGCAGCCAAAGACTAGCGGGAACCTACGAGCAGTACTTC
>TRBV5-1|TRBD1|-|TRBJ2-5
CASSLGGLPDRGQYF
TGCGCCAGCAGCCTGGGGGGATTACCCGACAGGGGGCAGTACTTC
>TRBV4-1|TRBD2|-|TRBJ2-7
CASSQENSGSSYEQYF
TGCGCCAGCAGCCAAGAGAATAGCGGGAGCTCCTACGAGCAGTACTTC
>TRBV6-5|-|-|TRBJ2-1
CASSYFYRVKLNEQFF
TGTGCCAGCAGTTACTTCTACCGGGTTAAATTGAATGAGCAGTTCTTC
>TRBV21-1|-|-|TRBJ1-2
CASSKSPGALAGYTF
TGTGCCAGCAGCAAATCCCCGGGGGCCCTCGCTGGCTACACCTTC
>TRBV10-3|-|-|TRBJ2-3
CAISAGAGTQYF
TGTGCCATCAGTGCAGGGGCAGGTACGCAGTATTTT
>TRBV6-5|TRBD1|many|TRBJ2-1
CASSSEGAGYNEQFF
TGTGCCAGCAGTTCAGAGGGGGCAGGCTACAATGAGCAGTTCTTC
>TRBV2|-|once|TRBJ1-1
CASSDSLEAFF
TGTGCCAGCAGTGACAGTTTGGAAGCTTTCTTT
>TRBV24-1|-|few|TRBJ2-1
CATSDSASEQFF
TGTGCCACCAGTGATTCCGCAAGTGAGCAGTTCTTC
>TRBV3-1|-|few|TRBJ2-7
CASSRGQNPYEQYF
TGTGCCAGCAGCCGCGGACAGAATCCCTACGAGCAGTACTTC
>TRBV7-2|-|-|TRBJ1-5
CASSVPGAQPQHF
TGTGCCAGCAGCGTACCAGGGGCTCAGCCCCAGCATTTT
>TRBV4-2|-|-|TRBJ2-7
CASSQDGAGLYEQYF
TGTGCCAGCAGCCAAGATGGGGCGGGGCTCTACGAGCAGTACTTC
>TRBV20-1|-|-|TRBJ2-2
CSATRGTGELFF
TGCAGTGCTACCAGGGGCACCGGGGAGCTGTTTTTT
>TRBV19|TRBD2|few|TRBJ2-3
CASSASGPSTDTQYF
TGTGCCAGTAGCGCTAGCGGTCCTAGCACAGATACGCAGTATTTT
>TRBV7-2|-|few|TRBJ2-1
CASSPGLLYNEQFF
TGTGCCAGCAGCCCCGGACTCCTCTACAATGAGCAGTTCTTC
>TRBV7-9|-|few|TRBJ1-6
CAVQGRSYNSPLHF
TGTGCGGTACAGGGTCGGTCCTATAATTCACCCCTCCACTTT
>TRBV10-3|TRBD1|-|TRBJ2-7
CAISESNRGNYEQYF
TGTGCCATCAGTGAGTCTAACAGGGGGAACTACGAGCAGTACTTC
>TRBV5-5|-|-|TRBJ1-1
CASSLVWNTEAFF
TGTGCCAGCAGCTTGGTCTGGAACACTGAAGCTTTCTTT
>TRBV10-2|-|few|TRBJ2-3
CASSEQTSTDTQYF
TGCGCCAGCAGTGAACAGACCAGCACAGATACGCAGTATTTT
>TRBV30|-|-|TRBJ2-7
CAWRDGGHEQYF
TGTGCCTGGAGGGACGGGGGACACGAGCAGTACTTC
>TRBV20-1|-|-|TRBJ2-6
CSAPPGFGANVLTF
TGCAGTGCACCACCAGGGTTTGGGGCCAACGTCCTGACTTTC
>TRBV5-1|-|many|TRBJ1-4
CASSLGPATNEKLFF
TGTGCCAGCAGCTTAGGTCCTGCAACTAATGAAAAACTGTTTTTT
>TRBV4-1|TRBD2|-|TRBJ2-4
CASSQGTSGSAAKNIQYF
TGCGCCAGCAGCCAAGGAACTAGCGGGAGCGCGGCCAAAAACATTCAGTACTTC
>TRBV15|-|-|TRBJ1-2
CATSTPRTDKGGYTF
TGTGCCACCAGCACTCCCCGGACAGATAAGGGGGGCTACACCTTC
>TRBV7-9|-|few|TRBJ2-3
CASSLSPGGQYF
TGTGCCAGCAGCCTGAGCCCCGGTGGGCAGTATTTT
>TRBV10-3|-|-|TRBJ1-5
CAISHGRNQPQHF
TGTGCCATCAGCCATGGACGCAATCAGCCCCAGCATTTT
>TRBV7-6|-|-|TRBJ2-1
CTSSWRLGDYNEQFF
TGTACCAGCAGCTGGCGGCTCGGCGATTACAATGAGCAGTTCTTC
>TRBV10-3|-|few|TRBJ1-4
CAISEDGGEKLFF
TGTGCCATCAGTGAGGACGGAGGTGAAAAACTGTTTTTT
>TRBV2|-|-|TRBJ2-7
CASRPAVLSYEQYF
TGTGCCAGCCGTCCGGCAGTCCTCTCCTACGAGCAGTACTTC
>TRBV7-9|-|few|TRBJ2-7
CASAYSGALTYEQYF
TGTGCCAGCGCGTACTCTGGGGCGCTAACCTACGAGCAGTACTTC
>TRBV3-1|-|-|TRBJ1-2
CATRTPNYGYTF
TGTGCCACACGGACGCCTAACTATGGCTACACCTTC
>TRBV25-1|-|few|TRBJ2-3
CASSEFSGDTDTQYF
TGTGCCAGCAGTGAATTTAGCGGAGACACAGATACGCAGTATTTT
>TRBV7-6|TRBD1|-|TRBJ1-1
CASSLGQGVMNTEAFF
TGTGCCAGCAGCCTGGGACAGGGAGTCATGAACACTGAAGCTTTCTTT
>TRBV7-7|TRBD2|-|TRBJ2-5
CASSLAGAALQETQYF
TGTGCTAGCAGCTTAGCGGGGGCAGCTCTCCAAGAGACCCAGTACTTC
>TRBV10-3|-|few|TRBJ1-2
CAISGETGLNYGYTF
TGTGCCATCAGTGGAGAGACAGGATTAAACTATGGCTACACCTTC
>TRBV9|TRBD2|-|TRBJ2-3
CASSVGLAGGISTDTQYF
TGTGCCAGCAGCGTAGGGCTAGCGGGGGGCATAAGCACAGATACGCAGTATTTT
>TRBV20-1|TRBD2|-|TRBJ2-2
CSAILAGWNTGELFF
TGCAGTGCTATTCTAGCGGGGTGGAACACCGGGGAGCTGTTTTTT
>TRBV6-5|TRBD1|-|TRBJ1-1
CASSPTGGNEGFF
TGTGCCAGCAGCCCGACAGGGGGCAACGAGGGTTTCTTT
>TRBV20-1|TRBD2|-|TRBJ2-1
CSAGSRAGGSNEQFF
TGCAGTGCTGGCTCAAGGGCGGGGGGGTCGAATGAGCAGTTCTTC
>TRBV6-2/TRBV6-3|TRBD2|-|TRBJ2-7
CASSYRPGLAGSEQYF
TGTGCCAGCAGTTACCGACCGGGACTAGCGGGTAGCGAGCAGTACTTC
>TRBV5-5|TRBD1|few|TRBJ1-2
CASSFTPGGNYGYTF
TGTGCCAGCAGCTTTACTCCAGGGGGCAACTATGGCTACACCTTC
>TRBV5-5|-|few|TRBJ1-1
CASSPQGGGEAFF
TGTGCCAGCAGCCCCCAAGGGGGGGGAGAAGCTTTCTTT
>TRBV20-1|-|-|TRBJ2-4
CSARAGEVPQYF
TGCAGTGCTAGAGCTGGGGAGGTCCCCCAGTACTTC
>TRBV9|TRBD2|few|TRBJ2-3
CASSSRSGGVTRTDTQYF
TGTGCCAGCAGCTCACGTAGCGGGGGGGTAACACGCACAGATACGCAGTATTTT
>TRBV4-1|TRBD1|few|TRBJ1-2
CASSRSLDRVNYGYTF
TGCGCCAGCAGCCGAAGCCTGGACAGGGTAAACTATGGCTACACCTTC
>TRBV5-1|TRBD1|-|TRBJ2-1
CASSLGDRLPSGEQFF
TGCGCCAGCAGCTTGGGGGACAGGCTACCCTCAGGAGAGCAGTTCTTC
>TRBV5-6|-|-|TRBJ1-1
CASSLSWGAGTEAFF
TGTGCCAGCAGCCTCTCTTGGGGGGCAGGCACTGAAGCTTTCTTT
>TRBV3-1|TRBD2|few|TRBJ2-7
CASSLAGAVEQYF
TGTGCCAGCAGCTTAGCGGGAGCCGTCGAGCAGTACTTC
>TRBV12-3/TRBV12-4|TRBD2|few|TRBJ2-1
CASTLTSGKIYNEQFF
TGTGCCAGCACCTTGACTAGCGGGAAAATCTACAATGAGCAGTTCTTC
>TRBV30|-|-|TRBJ2-6
CAWSADSTGANVLTF
TGTGCCTGGAGCGCGGACAGCACTGGGGCCAACGTCCTGACTTTC
>TRBV9|-|-|TRBJ1-6
CATTTGPSSYNSPLHF
TGTGCCACCACCACCGGTCCGAGCTCCTATAATTCACCCCTCCACTTT